These 4 T cell receptor beta chains came from one sample sequenced in a study of T cell responses to AZD1222 COVID-19 vaccine (dated by TCRdb to the early 2020s). The time point label corresponds to: about 28 days (+/-7) after the second vaccine dose. Library preparation employed the immunoSEQ multiplex PCR assay. Entries here come from immuneACCESS through TCRdb and include only in-frame sequences with V and J called. Some clones fail to appear in such tables; in the studies checked, an unresolved V gene covers under half of the shortfall, and the cause of the remainder is unknown. The sample records some 130,000 clones, approximately 88% of which are singletons. The top ten constitute approximately 6% of the sample. The sample here was peripheral blood, taken 28 days after the second AZD1222 dose. Receptors were obtained from an adult who received the AZD1222 COVID-19 vaccine.

In its sample, this clone was seen once. V gene TRBV7-2 combines with J gene TRBJ2-5, with D possibly matching TRBD2 (6 bases). The CDR3 sequence is 18 residues long. The V and J ends lost 5 bases and 2 bases respectively, with 24 bases between them. CDR1 SGHTA and CDR2 FQGNSA come from the germline V gene. CDR3 amino acids: CASSPRSIAGRSQETQYF. The CDR3 DNA is TGTGCCAGCAGCCCCCGGAGTATTGCGGGAAGGTCGCAAGAGACCCAGTACTTC.

This chain joins TRBV25-1 and TRBJ2-7, with TRBD2 matching 7 bases. Germline V lookup: CDR1 MGHDK, CDR2 SYGVNS. V lost 6 bases, J lost 4 bases, and 3 bases stayed unmatched. The CDR3 is 12 residues long. DNA of the CDR3: TGTGCCAGCAGGGGGGGGATATACGAGCAGTACTTC. Translated, it gives CASRGGIYEQYF.

The J gene is TRBJ1-4, the V gene TRBV5-8; maybe TRBD1 (5 bases). V lost 4 bases and J lost 3, with 16 bases in between. Germline V gene lookup returns CDR1 SGHTS and CDR2 YDEGEE. The CDR3 spans 16 residues. The CDR3 loop reads CASSRRGIVANEKLFF. The CDR3 DNA reads as TGTGCCAGCAGCCGCCGGGGCATAGTGGCTAATGAAAAACTGTTTTTT. The full variable domain, completed using reference TRBV5-8 and TRBJ1-4, is EAGVTQSPTHLIKTRGQQATLRCSPISGHTSVYWYQQALGLGLQFLLWYDEGEERNRGNFPPRFSGRQFPNYSSELNVNALELEDSALYLCASSRRGIVANEKLFFGSGTQLSVL.

The chain couples TRBV7-3 to TRBJ1-2; TRBD1 matches 10 bases. The junction had 8 bases not matched to a gene; V was cut back by 5 bases and J by 5 bases. This CDR3 comprises 15 residues. Per the germline V gene, CDR1 is SGHTA and CDR2 is FQGTGA. This CDR3 reads CASSAGTGERYGYTF. Here the CDR3 DNA reads TGTGCCAGCAGCGCCGGGACAGGGGAGCGGTATGGCTACACCTTC.